Reported below is one T cell receptor (beta chain). Its antigen remains unknown. An immunoSEQ assay, version v3.0, was performed at survey level. Generated by immunoSEQ multiplex PCR, the TCRdb table keeps only in-frame clones and is missing some. The data contain 14,000 or so clones, approximately 82% of them singletons. This CDR3 is 14 amino acids long. The germline V gene has CDR1 SNHLY and CDR2 FYNNEI. This entry is derived from a study of long-term antiretroviral therapy in people with HIV. Findings and caveats of the study: Clones that expanded before ART (that is, prior to treatment) dominated the repertoire at all time points. Controls showed broader CDR3 length ranges than did the HIV repertoires.

Sequenced material: unsorted PBMCs, taken 0.4 years after starting antiretroviral therapy. This sequence originates from a man between 25 and 39 years old with HIV. The gene calls are TRBV2 and TRBJ2-5; 10 bases align to TRBD2. CDR3 sequence reads: CTSGAGRSGETQYF. DNA for the CDR3: TGTACTAGCGGGGCAGGGAGGTCAGGGGAGACCCAGTACTTC.